Presented here are 5 T cell receptor beta chains from one specimen sequenced in a study of patients and donors after allogeneic stem cell transplantation. One entry per CDR3 protein, called by TCRdb with MiXCR from the RT-PCR reads. The table records about 960,000 distinct CDR3 sequences, over 15% of them present only once. The sample consisted of blood, either unsorted or a sorted T cell fraction (not recorded which). These receptors all come from a human donor who was either an allogeneic HSCT recipient or a stem cell or donor lymphocyte infusion donor (not recorded which). It is not recorded whose cells these are; they may come from a transplant donor.

There are a few counts of this clonotype. The rearrangement links TRBV7-9 to TRBJ1-5; D gene unclear. This CDR3 contains 17 residues. The germline V and J ends were trimmed by 0 bases and 2 bases, with 14 bases remaining between them. Germline V lookup: CDR1 SEHNR, CDR2 FQNEAQ (reference sequence). The CDR3 nucleotides read TGTGCCAGCAGCTTAGCCGCAGGAATTGGTGGCAATCAGCCCCAGCATTTT. Translating gives CASSLAAGIGGNQPQHF.

The J gene is TRBJ2-3, the V gene TRBV12-3 or TRBV12-4, with TRBD2 matching over 12 bases. The CDR3 sequence is 15 residues long. Losses at the gene ends were 6 bases for V and 3 bases for J; bases not matched to a gene: 4. Here the CDR3 DNA reads TGTGCCAGCAGCCGACTAGCGGGGGAAACAGATACGCAGTATTTT. Amino acids: CASSRLAGETDTQYF.

This clonotype was detected a few times. This rearrangement joins TRBV2 to TRBJ2-4; D perhaps matches TRBD1 (6 bases). The CDR3 runs to 13 residues. Trimming took off 6 bases at V and 5 bases at J, with 11 bases between the two ends. Germline V lookup: CDR1 SNHLY, CDR2 FYNNEI. Here the CDR3 reads CASRGTSENIQYF. The CDR3 DNA reads as TGTGCCAGCAGGGGGACAAGCGAAAACATTCAGTACTTC.

This clonotype was counted only a few times. This sequence joins TRBV11-3 and TRBJ2-5; possibly TRBD2 for D (6 bases). Germline V lookup: CDR1 SGHNT, CDR2 YENEEA. The germline V and J ends were trimmed by 1 base and 5 bases, with 17 bases remaining between them. The CDR3 contains 16 residues. This CDR3 is CASSLGRSGRRETQYF. The CDR3, as DNA: TGTGCCAGCAGCTTAGGGCGTTCCGGGAGACGGGAGACCCAGTACTTC.

Only a few counts were recorded for this clonotype. V is TRBV19 and J is TRBJ2-3, with D possibly being TRBD2 (6 bases). CDR1 is LNHDA and CDR2 is SQIVND in the germline V gene (reference sequence). V lost 7 bases to trimming and J lost 6 bases, with 23 bases between them. The CDR3 covers 16 residues. The CDR3 DNA reads as TGTGCCAGTAAGGGCTGGGGAGCGGGCGACCGTGATACGCAGTATTTT. Translating gives CASKGWGAGDRDTQYF. Supplemented by reference TRBV19 and TRBJ2-3, the full variable domain reads DGGITQSPKYLFRKEGQNVTLSCEQNLNHDAMYWYRQDPGQGLRLIYYSQIVNDFQKGDIAEGYSVSREKKESFPLTVTSAQKNPTAFYLCASKGWGAGDRDTQYFGPGTRLTVL.